Following are 14 T cell receptor beta chains from one sample sequenced in a study of blood T cells in healthy people across ages. Alongside a J-beta primer mix, a sample-barcoded 5' primer served in a second PCR lasting 7 to 11 cycles. Each CDR3 protein gets one entry after TCRdb re-called the 5' RACE reads with MiXCR. The repertoire holds 2 million or so distinct CDR3 sequences, with 49% as singletons. Sequenced sample: blood. The receptors come from a woman aged 40 to 49 in good health.

This clonotype showed up many times. The chain couples TRBV3-1 to TRBJ2-1; 8 bases map to TRBD2. V trimming: 8 bases; J trimming: 7 bases; junction bases outside the gene matches: 10. CDR1 is LGHDT and CDR2 is YNNKEL in the germline V gene (reference sequence). The CDR3 is 14 residues long. For the CDR3, the DNA is TGTGCCAGCGAACCGGGACTAGGGAGAAATGAGCAGTTCTTC. It translates to CASEPGLGRNEQFF.

This clonotype was observed a handful of times. The chain recombines TRBV27 with TRBJ1-4; TRBD1 aligns across 8 bases. Germline CDR1 and CDR2: MNHEY and SMNVEV (reference sequence). V trimming: 6 bases; J trimming: 8 bases; junction bases outside the gene matches: 8. The CDR3 sequence is 14 residues long. The CDR3 nucleotides read TGTGCCAGCAGCTTACAGGGGGAGCGAGAAAAACTGTTTTTT. Translated: CASSLQGEREKLFF.

V and J are TRBV4-3 and TRBJ2-2, with 9 bases that match TRBD2. Germline V gene sequence: CDR1 LGHNA, CDR2 YSLEER. This CDR3 is built from 17 residues. V shed 0 bases and J 7 bases; nucleotides not matched to a gene: 9. In DNA form, the CDR3 reads TGCGCCAGCAGCCAAGATCTGGCGGGGGGGCTATTCGGGGAGCTGTTTTTT. As protein: CASSQDLAGGLFGELFF.

This clonotype was detected only a few times. This chain connects TRBV28 to TRBJ1-5; D is ambiguous. The CDR3 spans 17 residues. Germline CDR1 and CDR2: MDHEN and SYDVKM. Trimming cost V 7 bases and J 3 bases, with 22 bases left between them. The CDR3 loop reads CASNMNGPKVLNQPQHF. The CDR3 bases are TGTGCCAGCAACATGAACGGGCCAAAAGTCCTCAATCAGCCCCAGCATTTT.

The chain combines TRBV6-1 with TRBJ1-5; D remains unclear. The CDR3 is 17 amino acids. Germline loops: CDR1 MNHNS, CDR2 SASEGT. Trimming removed 0 bases at V and 2 bases at J, with 14 bases between. The CDR3 nucleotides are TGTGCCAGCAGTGAAGCAGTTTTCCTTTCGGGCAATCAGCCCCAGCATTTT. Its protein product is CASSEAVFLSGNQPQHF.

This chain links TRBV4-2 with TRBJ2-5, with 8 nucleotides matching TRBD2. The V segment lost 3 bases and the J segment 1 base; nucleotides outside the gene matches: 4. The CDR3 sequence is 15 residues long. Germline loops: CDR1 LGHNA, CDR2 YNFKEQ. The DNA for the CDR3 is TGTGCCAGCAGCCAGGAACTAGCGGTCCAAGAGACCCAGTACTTC. Translated, it gives CASSQELAVQETQYF.

In its sample, this clonotype was seen once. This chain uses TRBV15 with TRBJ2-3; 10 positions agree with TRBD1. CDR3 length: 16 amino acids. Germline V gives CDR1 LNHNV, CDR2 YYDKDF (reference sequence). V shed 2 bases, J shed 2 bases, and the junction held 4 bases outside the gene matches. CDR3 amino acids: CATSRTGTGVTDTQYF. For the CDR3, the DNA is TGTGCCACCAGCAGAACCGGGACAGGGGTCACAGATACGCAGTATTTT.

This chain uses TRBV3-1 with TRBJ2-3; tentative D call: TRBD2 (6 bases). This CDR3 contains 19 residues. Germline CDR1 LGHDT, CDR2 YNNKEL (reference sequence). V was shortened by 2 bases and J by 3 bases, with 24 bases between the two germline ends. The CDR3 is CASSQRLGGFSGGTDTQYF. Written as DNA, the CDR3 is TGTGCCAGCAGCCAACGTCTTGGGGGGTTTTCCGGGGGAACAGATACGCAGTATTTT.

This rearrangement joins TRBV18 to TRBJ2-5; D might be TRBD1 (6 bases). Germline V gene lookup returns CDR1 KGHSH and CDR2 LQKENI. The CDR3 sequence is 13 residues long. Trimming took off 3 bases at V and 11 bases at J, with 16 bases between the two ends. CDR3 sequence: CASSPQGYNEQYF. The CDR3 DNA reads as TGTGCCAGCTCACCTCAGGGGTACAATGAGCAGTACTTC.

This clonotype was seen a few times. The chain uses TRBV7-2 and TRBJ1-4, with a weak D call TRBD1 (5 bases). Looked up from germline, CDR1 is SGHTA and CDR2 is FQGNSA. The length of the CDR3 is 15 residues. V dropped 0 bases and J dropped 3 bases, with 8 bases sitting between them. This CDR3 is CASSLAQGSNEKLFF. CDR3 DNA: TGTGCCAGCAGCTTAGCGCAGGGATCTAATGAAAAACTGTTTTTT.

The chain recombines TRBV6-5 with TRBJ1-4, with D possibly matching TRBD1 (5 bases). The CDR3 extends over 13 amino acids. With 6 bases removed from V and 8 bases from J, the gap between germline ends came to 13 bases. Germline CDR1 and CDR2: MNHEY and SVGAGI. The chain's CDR3 is CASRQPWGEKLFF. The CDR3, as DNA: TGTGCCAGCAGACAACCTTGGGGGGAAAAACTGTTTTTT.

The chain employs TRBV7-2 and TRBJ2-1; no clear D. Trimming cost V 2 bases and J 9 bases, with 8 bases left between them. This CDR3 is built from 12 residues. Germline CDR1 SGHTA, CDR2 FQGNSA. CDR3: CASSLLWVEQFF. CDR3 DNA: TGTGCCAGCAGCTTATTGTGGGTTGAGCAGTTCTTC.

The gene calls are TRBV4-3 and TRBJ1-1; no firm D call. V was trimmed by 0 bases and J by 3 bases, leaving 11 bases between them. CDR3 size: 15 residues. Germline values: CDR1 LGHNA, CDR2 YSLEER. CDR3 bases: TGCGCCAGCAGCCAAGATGGGGTCTCGTACACTGAAGCTTTCTTT. The encoded protein is CASSQDGVSYTEAFF.

This rearrangement joins TRBV4-2 to TRBJ1-2, with 7 nucleotides matching TRBD1. With V trimmed by 1 base and J by 6 bases, 8 bases remained unmatched. This CDR3 region has 15 residues. Germline loops: CDR1 LGHNA, CDR2 YNFKEQ. The CDR3, as DNA: TGTGCCAGCAGCCAAGGGCAGGGGGAAGAGGATGGCTACACCTTC. Its protein product is CASSQGQGEEDGYTF.